The 15 T cell receptor beta chains presented below share a single source sample, sequenced in a study of blood T cells in healthy people across ages. Next came a second PCR, run for 7 to 11 cycles, which used a sample-barcoded 5' primer along with a J-beta primer mix. TCRdb analysed the 5' RACE reads with MiXCR anew, one entry per CDR3 protein. The sample lists about 930,000 distinct CDR3 sequences, just under 30% occurring once. This same sample was also part of a study on T cells of mothers and their children.

The sequencing sample was made of blood. The receptor source for this set is a middle-aged woman in good health.

The rearrangement links TRBV6-5 to TRBJ1-4; D may be TRBD1 (6 bases). CDR3 length: 15 residues. CDR1 and CDR2 from the germline V gene are MNHEY and SVGAGI. The V gene lost 2 bases and the J gene lost 3 bases, with 10 bases spanning the gap. The CDR3 DNA reads as TGTGCCAGCAGTTACCGGGGGCCGGCTAATGAAAAACTGTTTTTT. The encoded protein is CASSYRGPANEKLFF.

This rearrangement joins TRBV20-1 to TRBJ2-2; 9 bases are a match to TRBD2. Germline CDR1 DFQATT, CDR2 SNEGSKA (reference sequence). The ends lost 5 bases at V and 4 bases at J; junction bases unmatched: 11. The length of the CDR3 is 16 residues. The CDR3 region is CSAQRTSVSSTGELFF. In nucleotides, the CDR3 is TGCAGTGCTCAGAGGACTAGCGTCTCGTCCACCGGGGAGCTGTTTTTT.

The chain couples TRBV20-1 to TRBJ2-7; D might be TRBD1 (6 bases). Germline CDR1 reads DFQATT; CDR2 reads SNEGSKA (reference sequence). This CDR3 region has 14 residues. V was clipped by 3 bases and J by 0 bases, with 12 bases between them. The CDR3 bases are TGCAGTGCTAGGGACAGCTACTCCTCCTACGAGCAGTACTTC. Translating it yields CSARDSYSSYEQYF.

Details on this clonotype: Being one base from a much bigger clone, this may be a read error. The V call is TRBV7-2, the J call TRBJ2-4; 8 bases fit TRBD1. CDR1 and CDR2 from the germline V gene are SGHTA and FQGNSA. The ends lost 8 bases at V and 13 bases at J; junction bases unmatched: 10. CDR3 length: 12 residues. This chain's CDR3 is CASGSVDRAQYF. The DNA for the CDR3 is TGTGCCAGCGGCTCCGTGGACAGGGCGCAGTACTTC.

This clonotype was seen ten or more times. The gene calls are TRBV27 and TRBJ2-7; D not resolved. This CDR3 has 14 amino acids. The V end was cut by 2 bases, the J end by 3 bases, with 11 bases between. Germline CDR1 is MNHEY and CDR2 is SMNVEV (reference sequence). For the CDR3, the DNA is TGTGCCAGCAGTTTAAATGTGGGGTTCTACGAGCAGTACTTC. This translates into CASSLNVGFYEQYF.

This chain connects TRBV5-6 to TRBJ2-1, with 13 bases matching TRBD2. Germline V lookup: CDR1 SGHDT, CDR2 YYEEEE. V dropped 0 bases and J dropped 6; count of bases not matched to a gene: 3. This CDR3 contains 16 residues. CDR3 in amino acids: CASSLVRLAGGNEQFF. CDR3 in DNA: TGTGCCAGCAGCTTGGTTCGACTAGCGGGGGGCAATGAGCAGTTCTTC.

This clonotype has just one count. The chain is built from TRBV2 and TRBJ1-5, with a weak D call TRBD1 (6 bases). Trimming removed 8 bases from V and 4 bases from J, with 12 bases in between. The CDR3 has 13 residues. Germline loops: CDR1 SNHLY, CDR2 FYNNEI. The CDR3, as DNA: TGTGCCAGCGAAATTGACAGGAATCAGCCCCAGCATTTT. The encoded protein is CASEIDRNQPQHF.

This chain joins TRBV12-3 or TRBV12-4 and TRBJ2-5, with 10 nucleotides matching TRBD2. The CDR3 has 16 residues. V trimming: 3 bases; J trimming: 5 bases; junction bases outside the gene matches: 9. CDR3 coding DNA: TGTGCCAGCAGTTTCAGAGCGGGGGGGCCAGAGGAGACCCAGTACTTC. Translation: CASSFRAGGPEETQYF.

This rearrangement joins TRBV4-1 to TRBJ2-7, with 15 bases aligning to TRBD2. CDR1 and CDR2 (germline): MGHRA, YSYEKL. With 3 bases clipped from V and 3 bases from J, the junction kept 9 bases outside the gene matches. The CDR3 has 18 amino acids. CDR3 amino acids: CASSQDYGTSGGFYEQYF. CDR3 coding DNA: TGCGCCAGCAGCCAGGATTATGGGACTAGCGGGGGGTTCTACGAGCAGTACTTC.

In this sample, this clonotype turned up a few times. The genes are TRBV7-9 and TRBJ2-1, with 7 nucleotides matching TRBD1. CDR3 length equals 14 residues. The V and J ends lost 2 bases and 15 bases, in that order; junction bases with no gene match: 13. From germline, CDR1 is SEHNR and CDR2 FQNEAQ (reference sequence). DNA for the CDR3: TGTGCCAGCAGCTTAACCGGGACAGTGGGCTTCACGTTCTTC. Its protein is CASSLTGTVGFTFF. Combining the CDR3 with reference TRBV7-9 and TRBJ2-1 gives the whole variable domain DTGVSQNPRHKITKRGQNVTFRCDPISEHNRLYWYRQTLGQGPEFLTYFQNEAQLEKSRLLSDRFSAERPKGSFSTLEIQRTEQGDSAMYLCASSLTGTVGFTFFGPGTRLTVL.

The rearrangement joins TRBV11-1 to TRBJ2-3; D not resolved. The germline CDR1 and CDR2 sequences are SGHAT and FQDESV (reference sequence). Trimming removed 5 bases at V and 10 bases at J, with 13 bases between. The CDR3 is 12 amino acids. In DNA, the CDR3 is TGTGCCAGCAGCCCCGACGAATTTGCGCAGTATTTT. It translates to CASSPDEFAQYF. Full variable domain (rest looked up from reference TRBV11-1 and TRBJ2-3): EAEVAQSPRYKITEKSQAVAFWCDPISGHATLYWYRQILGQGPELLVQFQDESVVDDSQLPKDRFSAERLKGVDSTLKIQPAELGDSAMYLCASSPDEFAQYFGPGTRLTVL.

The chain recombines TRBV19 with TRBJ1-5; 9 bases match TRBD1. Germline V lookup: CDR1 LNHDA, CDR2 SQIVND (reference sequence). The CDR3 runs 13 residues. V shed 9 bases, J shed 4 bases, and the junction held 4 bases outside the gene matches. The CDR3 reads CASRDRENQPQHF. As DNA, the CDR3 is TGTGCCAGCAGGGACAGGGAAAATCAGCCCCAGCATTTT.

The chain uses TRBV28 and TRBJ1-2, with D hard to call. Germline CDR1 is MDHEN and CDR2 is SYDVKM. V was cut by 2 bases and J by 6 bases, with 10 bases left in between. This CDR3 is 13 amino acids long. CDR3 sequence (DNA): TGTGCCAGCAGTTTAAAAGCGCCGAATGGCTACACCTTC. Its translation: CASSLKAPNGYTF.

For this clonotype: A much larger clonotype is one base distant, so this may be a read error. The conserved closing phenylalanine or tryptophan is absent in this CDR3, likely reflecting a read error. This chain connects TRBV18 to TRBJ1-5, with 11 nucleotides matching TRBD1. Germline CDR1 KGHSH, CDR2 LQKENI. V gave up 3 bases and J gave up 7 bases; unmatched junction bases: 5. This CDR3 contains 15 residues. The CDR3 loop reads CASSPGTGGIQPQHC. The CDR3, as DNA: TGTGCCAGCTCACCTGGGACAGGGGGTATCCAGCCCCAGCATTGT.

This clonotype was recorded many times. The J gene is TRBJ2-3, the V gene TRBV4-1; D is unclear. Trimming shortened V by 0 bases and J by 1 base, and 11 bases separated the two germline ends. The CDR3 totals 16 residues. The germline CDR1 and CDR2 sequences are MGHRA and YSYEKL. The CDR3 DNA is TGCGCCAGCAGCCAAGACCCCTCCGCGGGCACAGATACGCAGTATTTT. Protein product: CASSQDPSAGTDTQYF.